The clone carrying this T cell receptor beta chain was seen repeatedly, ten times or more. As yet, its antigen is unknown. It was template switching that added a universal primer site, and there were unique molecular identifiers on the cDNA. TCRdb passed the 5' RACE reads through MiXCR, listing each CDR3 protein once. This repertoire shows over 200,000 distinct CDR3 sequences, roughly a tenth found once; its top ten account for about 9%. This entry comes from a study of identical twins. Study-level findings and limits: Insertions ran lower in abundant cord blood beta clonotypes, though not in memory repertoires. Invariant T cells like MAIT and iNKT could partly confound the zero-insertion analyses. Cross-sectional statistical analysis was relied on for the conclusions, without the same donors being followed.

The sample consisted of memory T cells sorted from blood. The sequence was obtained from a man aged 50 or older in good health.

The CDR3 DNA follows: TGTGCCAGCAGCTTAGGACCGGGCCTGCGGGAGCAGTACTTC. This encodes CASSLGPGLREQYF. The chain employs TRBV7-2 and TRBJ2-7; no firm D call. Germline lookup yields CDR1 SGHTA and CDR2 FQGNSA. There are 14 residues in the CDR3. V was pared by 1 base and J by 7 bases, with 14 bases between.